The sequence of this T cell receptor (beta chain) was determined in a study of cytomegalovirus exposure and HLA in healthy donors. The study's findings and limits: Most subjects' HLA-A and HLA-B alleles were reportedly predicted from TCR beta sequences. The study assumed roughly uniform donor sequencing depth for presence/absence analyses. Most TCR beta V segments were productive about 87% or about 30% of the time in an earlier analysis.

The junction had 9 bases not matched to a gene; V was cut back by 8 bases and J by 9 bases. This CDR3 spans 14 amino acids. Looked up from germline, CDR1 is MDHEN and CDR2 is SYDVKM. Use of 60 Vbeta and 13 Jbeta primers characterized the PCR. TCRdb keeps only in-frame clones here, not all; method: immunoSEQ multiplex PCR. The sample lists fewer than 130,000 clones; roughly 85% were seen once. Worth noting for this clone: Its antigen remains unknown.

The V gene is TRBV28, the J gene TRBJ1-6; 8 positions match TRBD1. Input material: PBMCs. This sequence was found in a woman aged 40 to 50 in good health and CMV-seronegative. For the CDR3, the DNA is TGTGCCAGCCACTACTCCAGGGGGCCTTCACCCCTCCACTTT. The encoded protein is CASHYSRGPSPLHF.